This paragraph covers one T cell receptor (beta chain) sequence. Authors' methods: Nucleated cell counts were estimated from reference gene primer amplification. Generated by immunoSEQ multiplex PCR, the TCRdb table keeps only in-frame clones and is missing some. The V and J calls and clone size were taken over from that table, and D and trimming were inferred from the DNA. The table records nearly 200,000 clones, 85% of them present only once. This record comes from a study of blood T cell repertoires in COVID-19. Turning to the study itself: Nucleic acid was either cDNA or gDNA, and it came from T cells, B-cell-depleted T cells, or PBMCs.

The Seattle site enrolled patients during active infection and followed them longitudinally. V was pared by 2 bases and J by 10 bases, with 12 bases between. CDR1 GTSNPN and CDR2 SVGIG come from the germline V gene (reference sequence). The CDR3 has 12 amino acids. Sequenced material: peripheral blood. The rearrangement uses TRBV30 and TRBJ2-1; D unresolved. The sequence derives from a man aged 60-69 years with COVID-19, enrolled during active disease. The CDR3 is CAWSSAVVEQFF. The CDR3, as DNA: TGTGCCTGGAGTTCCGCGGTTGTAGAGCAGTTCTTC.